A single sample is the source of the 12 T cell receptor beta chains below, sequenced in a study of long-term antiretroviral therapy in people with HIV. The libraries were made with immunoSEQ v3.0 at survey level. The method was immunoSEQ multiplex PCR; TCRdb's version includes in-frame clones alone and lacks a portion of them. The sample has under 45,000 clones, roughly four fifths seen once. This material consisted of unsorted PBMCs, taken 1 year after starting antiretroviral therapy. These TCRs come from a man in his late teens or twenties with HIV.

The rearrangement uses TRBV6-6 and TRBJ1-2; weak D call: TRBD1 (6 bases). The germline V and J ends were trimmed by 9 bases and 7 bases, with 18 bases remaining between them. Germline CDR1 and CDR2: MNHNY and SVGAGI (reference sequence). This CDR3 is built from 13 residues. CDR3 sequence reads: CASGQKGPIGYTF. The CDR3 bases are TGTGCCAGTGGACAGAAAGGACCTATTGGCTACACCTTC.

This clone has more than one count but fewer than ten. The V call is TRBV6-6, the J call TRBJ1-5, with unresolved D. The CDR3 sequence is 13 residues long. CDR1 and CDR2 from the germline V gene are MNHNY and SVGAGI (reference sequence). V lost 7 bases, J lost 1 base, and 8 bases lay in between. The CDR3 reads CASKGRSNQPQHF. Written as DNA, the CDR3 is TGTGCCAGCAAAGGGAGGAGCAATCAGCCCCAGCATTTT.

The gene calls are TRBV27 and TRBJ1-5, with a tentative D call TRBD1 (5 bases). Germline V gives CDR1 MNHEY, CDR2 SMNVEV (reference sequence). The CDR3 is made up of 13 amino acids. The V and J ends lost 4 bases and 6 bases respectively, with 10 bases between them. This chain's CDR3 is CASSSGARQPQHF. The CDR3 DNA is TGTGCCAGCAGTTCCGGGGCACGTCAGCCCCAGCATTTT.

This chain links TRBV5-4 with TRBJ2-5, with TRBD1 identical over 7 bases. Germline V gene data show CDR1 as SGHNT and CDR2 as YYREEE (reference sequence). The CDR3 length is 14 residues. V lost 3 bases, J lost 7 bases, and 9 bases stayed unmatched. The CDR3 here is CASSYRDRYVTQYF. CDR3 nucleotides: TGTGCCAGCAGCTACAGGGACAGATACGTGACCCAGTACTTC.

In nucleotides, the CDR3 is TGTGCCAGCAGCTTAAGACTAGCGGGACACTACGAGCAGTACTTC. Its translation: CASSLRLAGHYEQYF. The chain couples TRBV7-3 to TRBJ2-7, with 11 bases that match TRBD2. The germline V gene encodes CDR1 SGHTA and CDR2 FQGTGA. Losses at the gene ends were 1 base for V and 3 bases for J; bases not matched to a gene: 2. The CDR3 runs to 15 residues. Looking up the rest from reference TRBV7-3 and TRBJ2-7 gives the full variable domain: GAGVSQTPSNKVTEKGKYVELRCDPISGHTALYWYRQSLGQGPEFLIYFQGTGAADDSGLPNDRFFAVRPEGSVSTLKIQRTERGDSAVYLCASSLRLAGHYEQYFGPGTRLTVT.

The rearrangement links TRBV5-1 to TRBJ1-4; D gene uncertain. Deletions cut 0 bases from V and 4 bases from J, with 7 bases between. Germline CDR1 SGHRS, CDR2 YFSETQ. The length of the CDR3 is 14 residues. For the CDR3, the DNA is TGCGCCAGCAGCTTGGGGCGGATTAATGAAAAACTGTTTTTT. As protein: CASSLGRINEKLFF. Filled out from reference TRBV5-1 and TRBJ1-4, the complete variable domain reads KAGVTQTPRYLIKTRGQQVTLSCSPISGHRSVSWYQQTPGQGLQFLFEYFSETQRNKGNFPGRFSGRQFSNSRSEMNVSTLELGDSALYLCASSLGRINEKLFFGSGTQLSVL.

J is TRBJ2-1 and V is TRBV5-1, with D unclear. Trimming took off 5 bases at V and 7 bases at J, with 4 bases between the two ends. The CDR3 covers 10 residues. Germline assignment: CDR1 SGHRS and CDR2 YFSETQ. The CDR3: CASRGNEQFF. The CDR3 coding sequence is TGCGCCAGCAGAGGGAATGAGCAGTTCTTC.

The chain recombines TRBV27 with TRBJ2-1, with D maybe TRBD2 (7 bases). The CDR3 sequence is 15 residues long. The V end lost 2 bases, the J end lost 3 bases, and 11 bases lay between the germline ends. The V gene's germline CDR1 is MNHEY and CDR2 SMNVEV (reference sequence). As DNA, the CDR3 is TGTGCCAGCAGTTTAGCGGGGGCCCGCTACAATGAGCAGTTCTTC. It specifies CASSLAGARYNEQFF.

This clone was picked up one time. The chain carries TRBV2 and TRBJ2-1, with D unclear. Germline-derived CDR1 and CDR2 are SNHLY and FYNNEI. The CDR3 runs 15 residues. The germline V and J ends were trimmed by 1 base and 2 bases, with 9 bases remaining between them. CDR3 DNA: TGTGCCAGCAGTGAAGAGCGTAGGGCCTACAATGAGCAGTTCTTC. It specifies CASSEERRAYNEQFF.

This sequence joins TRBV28 and TRBJ1-1; D is uncertain. The CDR3 is 11 residues long. V shed 6 bases and J shed 4 bases, with 6 bases lying between them. Germline lookup yields CDR1 MDHEN and CDR2 SYDVKM. CDR3 nucleotides: TGTGCCAGCAGCCGGGGCACTGAAGCTTTCTTT. This sequence encodes CASSRGTEAFF.

This clone occurred a few times. The V gene is TRBV19, the J gene TRBJ1-2; D perhaps matches TRBD1 (5 bases). Germline V gene sequence: CDR1 LNHDA, CDR2 SQIVND (reference sequence). This CDR3 is built from 17 residues. V was clipped by 6 bases and J by 7 bases, with 27 bases between them. Here the CDR3 reads CASREMGGELAPFGYTF. The CDR3 region has the DNA TGTGCCAGTAGGGAGATGGGGGGAGAGCTTGCCCCCTTTGGCTACACCTTC.

The J gene is TRBJ1-1, the V gene TRBV4-3, with TRBD1 as a possible D gene (5 bases). Germline V gene sequence: CDR1 LGHNA, CDR2 YSLEER. V gave up 1 base and J gave up 1 base, with 16 bases separating them. The CDR3 spans 17 residues. CDR3: CASSQGHRDGRNTEAFF. The DNA for the CDR3 is TGCGCCAGCAGCCAAGGACACCGGGACGGGCGGAACACTGAAGCTTTCTTT.